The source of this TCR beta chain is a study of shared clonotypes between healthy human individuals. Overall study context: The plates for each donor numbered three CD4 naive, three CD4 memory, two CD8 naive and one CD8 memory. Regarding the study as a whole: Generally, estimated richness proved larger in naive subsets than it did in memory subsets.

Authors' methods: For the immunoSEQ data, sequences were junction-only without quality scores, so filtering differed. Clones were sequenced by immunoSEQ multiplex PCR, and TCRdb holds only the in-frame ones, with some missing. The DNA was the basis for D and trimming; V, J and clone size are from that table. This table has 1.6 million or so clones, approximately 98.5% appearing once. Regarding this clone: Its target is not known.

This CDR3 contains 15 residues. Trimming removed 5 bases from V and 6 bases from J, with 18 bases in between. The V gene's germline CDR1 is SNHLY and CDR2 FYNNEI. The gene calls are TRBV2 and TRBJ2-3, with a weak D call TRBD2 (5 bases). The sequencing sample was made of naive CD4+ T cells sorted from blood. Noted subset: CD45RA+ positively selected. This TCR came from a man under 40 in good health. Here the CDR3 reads CASSPRTSGLDTQYF. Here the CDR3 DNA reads TGTGCCAGCAGTCCCCGAACTAGTGGATTGGATACGCAGTATTTT.